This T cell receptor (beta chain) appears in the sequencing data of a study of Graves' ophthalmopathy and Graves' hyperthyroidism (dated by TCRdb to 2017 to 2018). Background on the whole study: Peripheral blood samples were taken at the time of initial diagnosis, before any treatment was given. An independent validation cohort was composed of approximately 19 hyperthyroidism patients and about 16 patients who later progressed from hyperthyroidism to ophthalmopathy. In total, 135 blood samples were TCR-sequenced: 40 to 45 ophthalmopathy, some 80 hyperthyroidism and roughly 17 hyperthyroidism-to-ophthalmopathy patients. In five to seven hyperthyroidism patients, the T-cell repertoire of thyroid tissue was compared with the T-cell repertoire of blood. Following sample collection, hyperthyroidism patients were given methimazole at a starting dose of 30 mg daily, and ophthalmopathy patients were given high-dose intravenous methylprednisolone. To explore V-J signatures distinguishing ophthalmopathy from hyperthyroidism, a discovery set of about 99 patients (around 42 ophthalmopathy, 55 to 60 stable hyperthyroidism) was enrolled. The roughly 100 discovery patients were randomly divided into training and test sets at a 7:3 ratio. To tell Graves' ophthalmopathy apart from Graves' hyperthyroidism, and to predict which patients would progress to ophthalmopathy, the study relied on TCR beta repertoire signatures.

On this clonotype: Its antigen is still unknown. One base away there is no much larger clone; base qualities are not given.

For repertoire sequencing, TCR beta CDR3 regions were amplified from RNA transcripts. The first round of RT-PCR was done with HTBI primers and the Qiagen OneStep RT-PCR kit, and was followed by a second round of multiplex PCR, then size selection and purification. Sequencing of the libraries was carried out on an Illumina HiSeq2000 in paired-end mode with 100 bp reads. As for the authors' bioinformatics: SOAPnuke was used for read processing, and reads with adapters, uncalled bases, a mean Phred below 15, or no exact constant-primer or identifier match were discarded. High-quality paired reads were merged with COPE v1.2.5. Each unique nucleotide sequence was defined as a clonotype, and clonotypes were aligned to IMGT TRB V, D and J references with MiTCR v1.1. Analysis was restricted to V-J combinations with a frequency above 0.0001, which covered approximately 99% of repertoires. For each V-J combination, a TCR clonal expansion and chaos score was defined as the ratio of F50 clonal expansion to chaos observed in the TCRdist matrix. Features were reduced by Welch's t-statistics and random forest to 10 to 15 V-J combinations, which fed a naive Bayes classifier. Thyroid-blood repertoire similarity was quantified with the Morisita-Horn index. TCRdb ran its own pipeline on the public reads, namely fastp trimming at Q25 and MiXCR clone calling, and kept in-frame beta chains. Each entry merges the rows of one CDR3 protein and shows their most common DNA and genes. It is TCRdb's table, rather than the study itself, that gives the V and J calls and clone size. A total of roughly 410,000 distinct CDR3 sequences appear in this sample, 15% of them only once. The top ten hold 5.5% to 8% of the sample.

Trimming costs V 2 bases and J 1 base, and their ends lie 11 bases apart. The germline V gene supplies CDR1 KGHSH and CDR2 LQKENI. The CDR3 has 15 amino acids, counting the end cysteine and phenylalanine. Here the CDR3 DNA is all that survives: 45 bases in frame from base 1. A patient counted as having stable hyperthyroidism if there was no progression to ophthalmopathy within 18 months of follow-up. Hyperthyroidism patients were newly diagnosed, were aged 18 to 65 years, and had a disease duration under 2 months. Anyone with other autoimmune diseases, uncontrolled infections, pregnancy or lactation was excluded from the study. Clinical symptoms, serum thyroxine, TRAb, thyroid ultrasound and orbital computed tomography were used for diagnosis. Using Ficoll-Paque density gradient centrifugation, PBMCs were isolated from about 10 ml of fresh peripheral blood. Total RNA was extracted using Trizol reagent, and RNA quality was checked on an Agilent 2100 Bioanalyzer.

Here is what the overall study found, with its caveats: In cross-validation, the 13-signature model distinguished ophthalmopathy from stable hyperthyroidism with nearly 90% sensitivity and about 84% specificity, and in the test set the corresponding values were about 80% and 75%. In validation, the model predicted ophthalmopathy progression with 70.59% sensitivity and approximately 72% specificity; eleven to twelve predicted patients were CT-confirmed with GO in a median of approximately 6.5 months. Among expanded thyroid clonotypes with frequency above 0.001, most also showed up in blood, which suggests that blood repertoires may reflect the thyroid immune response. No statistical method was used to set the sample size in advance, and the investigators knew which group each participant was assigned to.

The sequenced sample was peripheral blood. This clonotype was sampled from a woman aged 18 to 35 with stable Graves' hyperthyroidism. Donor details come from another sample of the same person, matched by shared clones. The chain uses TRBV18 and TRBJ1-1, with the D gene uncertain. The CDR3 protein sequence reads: CASSPFSTENTEAFF. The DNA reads TGTGCCAGCTCACCATTTTCCACGGAGAACACTGAAGCTTTCTTT.